This is a list of T cell receptor beta chains from one sample in a study of T cells in localized non-small cell lung cancer. Some clones are missing from TCRdb's copy, which holds only in-frame ones; the method was immunoSEQ multiplex PCR. The top ten hold 20% to 25% of the sample, which has approximately 63,000 clones, around 90% seen once. The material was peripheral blood, obtained before any cancer treatment. The origin of the receptors is a man aged 40 to 69 with stage I squamous cell lung carcinoma. The CDR3 runs from the conserved cysteine through the conserved F or W. Each record gives: V gene, J gene, CDR3 protein.

>TRBV7-3|TRBJ2-3
CASSLSGAGSTDTQYF
>TRBV6-1|TRBJ2-1
CASKTGPSRDEQFF
>TRBV4-1|TRBJ2-2
CASSQEGPGGYTGELFF
>TRBV6-1|TRBJ2-2
CASTLRQGDTGELFF
>TRBV30|TRBJ2-3
CAWGSGRTTDTQYF
>TRBV11-2|TRBJ2-3
CASSLGDTQYF
>TRBV6-5|TRBJ2-7
CASTPTGGGSNEQYF
>TRBV5-1|TRBJ2-1
CASSFEAGGGDEQFF
>TRBV7-2|TRBJ1-6
CASSLWKGNVLNSPLHF
>TRBV6-1|TRBJ2-2
CASSHGGELFF
>TRBV9|TRBJ2-5
CASSVEPGGETQYF
>TRBV7-9|TRBJ2-3
CASSFPGRQDTQYF
>TRBV10-1|TRBJ2-2
CASSEQVNTGELFF
>TRBV5-1|TRBJ2-4
CASSLEGNNIQYF
>TRBV12-5|TRBJ1-1
CASGLDVGTEAFF
>TRBV28|TRBJ2-2
CASSLYTGELFF
>TRBV7-9|TRBJ2-7
CASSSDGFYEQYF
>TRBV28|TRBJ1-5
CASRLLWGDSNQPQHF
>TRBV29-1|TRBJ1-1
CSANTGTGAETEAFF
>TRBV4-3|TRBJ1-2
CASSQDRQGLASGGYTF
>TRBV20-1|TRBJ2-5
CSAGNQETQYF
>TRBV6-6|TRBJ2-1
CASRGPGLAGSNEQFF
>TRBV11-2|TRBJ2-7
CASSPQRSGYEQYF
>TRBV5-8|TRBJ1-2
CASSQKGTERYGYTF
>TRBV7-3|TRBJ1-1
CASSPQGGNTEAFF
>TRBV7-2|TRBJ1-5
CASSSQGDQPQHF
>TRBV7-9|TRBJ2-5
CASCGLEETQYF